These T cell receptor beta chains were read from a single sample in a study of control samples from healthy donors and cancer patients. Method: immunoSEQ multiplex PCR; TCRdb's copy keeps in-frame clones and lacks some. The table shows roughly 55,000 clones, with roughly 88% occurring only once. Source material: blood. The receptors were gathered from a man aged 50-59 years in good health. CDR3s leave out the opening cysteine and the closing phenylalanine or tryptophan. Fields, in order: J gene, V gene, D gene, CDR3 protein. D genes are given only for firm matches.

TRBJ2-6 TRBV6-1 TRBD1 ASSEKGASHPSGANVLT
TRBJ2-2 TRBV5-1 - ASSISAGSGELF
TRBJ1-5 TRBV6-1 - ASSEVNLNQPQH
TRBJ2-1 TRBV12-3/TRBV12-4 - ASTLQGPNEQF
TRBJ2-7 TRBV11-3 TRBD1 ASSPGGQETYEQY
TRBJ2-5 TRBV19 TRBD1 ASSGTGTGEETQY
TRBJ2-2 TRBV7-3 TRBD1 ASSYQGATGELF
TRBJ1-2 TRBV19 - ASRVGWAAIDYGYT
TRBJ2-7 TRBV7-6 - ASSFAGSHEQY
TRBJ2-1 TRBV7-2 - ASSLPPSGEQF
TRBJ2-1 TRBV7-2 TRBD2 ASSLAGLAGGPRSYNEQF
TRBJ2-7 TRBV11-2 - ATGRMGEQY
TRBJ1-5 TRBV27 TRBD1 ASSPSQDRREIYSNQPQH
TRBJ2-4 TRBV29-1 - SVGFGSGKNIQY
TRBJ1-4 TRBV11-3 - ASSLVDSPNEKLF
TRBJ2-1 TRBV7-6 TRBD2 ASRLTSGASYNEQF
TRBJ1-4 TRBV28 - ASSPIGSTNEKLF
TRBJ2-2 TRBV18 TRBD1 ASSPPHRGLGTGELF
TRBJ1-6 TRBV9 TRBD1 ASSVGVGTGTRPLH
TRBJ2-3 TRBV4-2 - ASSQGSRTSTDTQY
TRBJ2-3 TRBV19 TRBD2 ASTRGGKDTQY
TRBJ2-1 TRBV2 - ASSERLRNEQF
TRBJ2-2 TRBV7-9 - ASSLLLGGELF
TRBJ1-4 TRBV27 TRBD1 ASRRQGANEKLF
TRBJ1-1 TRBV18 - ASSPEGSMNTEAF
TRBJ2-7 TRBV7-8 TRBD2 ASSLAGGVYEQY
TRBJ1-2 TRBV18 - ASSPLDRNYGYT
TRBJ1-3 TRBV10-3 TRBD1 AISEWGFSGTAGNTIY